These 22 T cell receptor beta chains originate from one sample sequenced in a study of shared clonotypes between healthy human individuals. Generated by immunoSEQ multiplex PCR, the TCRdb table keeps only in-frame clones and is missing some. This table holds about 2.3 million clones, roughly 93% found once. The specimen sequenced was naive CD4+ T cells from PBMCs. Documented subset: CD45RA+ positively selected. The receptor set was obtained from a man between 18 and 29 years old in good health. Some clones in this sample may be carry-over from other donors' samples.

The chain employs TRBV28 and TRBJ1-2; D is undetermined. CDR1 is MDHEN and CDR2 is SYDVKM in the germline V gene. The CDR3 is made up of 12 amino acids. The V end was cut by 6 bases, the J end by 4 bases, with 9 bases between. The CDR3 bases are TGTGCCAGCAGCCGGAGTACCTATGGCTACACCTTC. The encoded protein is CASSRSTYGYTF.

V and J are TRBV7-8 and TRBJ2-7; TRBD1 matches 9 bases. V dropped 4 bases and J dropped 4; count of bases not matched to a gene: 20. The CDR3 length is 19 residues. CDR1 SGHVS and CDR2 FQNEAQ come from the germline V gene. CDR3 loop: CASSSLDRGRRATIYEQYF. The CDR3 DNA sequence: TGTGCCAGCAGCTCCCTCGACAGGGGGAGACGGGCGACAATTTACGAGCAGTACTTC.

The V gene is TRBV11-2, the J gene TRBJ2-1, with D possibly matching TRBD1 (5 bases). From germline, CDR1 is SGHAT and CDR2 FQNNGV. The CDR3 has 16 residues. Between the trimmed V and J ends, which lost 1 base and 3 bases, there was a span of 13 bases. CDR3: CASSLVPGPGYNEQFF. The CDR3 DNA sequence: TGTGCCAGCAGCTTAGTCCCAGGGCCGGGCTACAATGAGCAGTTCTTC.

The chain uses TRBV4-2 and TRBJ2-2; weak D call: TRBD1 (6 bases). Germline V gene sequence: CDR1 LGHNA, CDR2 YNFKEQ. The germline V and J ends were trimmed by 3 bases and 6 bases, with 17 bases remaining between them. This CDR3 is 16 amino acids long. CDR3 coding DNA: TGTGCCAGCAGCCAGTACCCGGGACAAGCCGCCGGGGAGCTGTTTTTT. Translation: CASSQYPGQAAGELFF.

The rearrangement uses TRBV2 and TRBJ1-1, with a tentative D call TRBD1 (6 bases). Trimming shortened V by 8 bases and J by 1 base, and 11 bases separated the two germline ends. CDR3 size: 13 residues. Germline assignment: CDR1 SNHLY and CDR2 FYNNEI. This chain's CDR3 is CASCRGENTEAFF. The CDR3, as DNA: TGTGCCAGCTGTAGGGGGGAGAACACTGAAGCTTTCTTT.

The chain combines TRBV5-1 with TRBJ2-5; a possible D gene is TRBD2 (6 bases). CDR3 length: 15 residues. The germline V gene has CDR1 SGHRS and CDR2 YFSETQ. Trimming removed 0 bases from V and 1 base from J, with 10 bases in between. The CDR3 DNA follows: TGCGCCAGCAGCTTGGCGGGACTGTTCCAAGAGACCCAGTACTTC. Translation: CASSLAGLFQETQYF.

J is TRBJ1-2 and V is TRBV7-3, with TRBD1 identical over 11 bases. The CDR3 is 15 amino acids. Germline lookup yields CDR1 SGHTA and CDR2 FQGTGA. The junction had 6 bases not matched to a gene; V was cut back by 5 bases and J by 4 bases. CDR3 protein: CASSPSGTGGYGYTF. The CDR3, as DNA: TGTGCCAGCAGCCCATCCGGGACAGGGGGCTATGGCTACACCTTC.

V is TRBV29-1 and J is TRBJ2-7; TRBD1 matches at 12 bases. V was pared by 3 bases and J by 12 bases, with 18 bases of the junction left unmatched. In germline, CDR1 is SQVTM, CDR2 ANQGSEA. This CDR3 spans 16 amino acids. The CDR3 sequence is CSVEGTGGILFLRRYF. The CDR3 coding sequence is TGCAGCGTTGAGGGGACAGGGGGCATCCTATTCCTACGACGGTACTTC.

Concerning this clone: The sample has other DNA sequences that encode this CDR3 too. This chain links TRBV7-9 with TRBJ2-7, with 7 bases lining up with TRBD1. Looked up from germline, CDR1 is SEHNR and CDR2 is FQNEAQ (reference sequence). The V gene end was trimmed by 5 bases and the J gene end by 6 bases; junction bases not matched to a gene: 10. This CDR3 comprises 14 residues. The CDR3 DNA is TGTGCCAGCAGCCTCGGGCAGGGGGTCGGCGAGCAGTACTTC. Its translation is CASSLGQGVGEQYF.

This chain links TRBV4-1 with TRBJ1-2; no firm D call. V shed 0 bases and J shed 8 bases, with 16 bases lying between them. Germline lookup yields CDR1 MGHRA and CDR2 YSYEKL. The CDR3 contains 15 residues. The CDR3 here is CASSQDGAGLSGYTF. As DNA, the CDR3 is TGCGCCAGCAGCCAAGATGGAGCCGGGCTGAGCGGCTACACCTTC.

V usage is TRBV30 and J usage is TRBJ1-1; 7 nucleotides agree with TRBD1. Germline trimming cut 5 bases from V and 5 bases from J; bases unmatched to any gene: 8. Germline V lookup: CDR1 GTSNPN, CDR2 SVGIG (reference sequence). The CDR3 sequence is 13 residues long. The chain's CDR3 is CAWDRVGKTEAFF. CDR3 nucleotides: TGTGCCTGGGACAGGGTAGGGAAGACTGAAGCTTTCTTT.

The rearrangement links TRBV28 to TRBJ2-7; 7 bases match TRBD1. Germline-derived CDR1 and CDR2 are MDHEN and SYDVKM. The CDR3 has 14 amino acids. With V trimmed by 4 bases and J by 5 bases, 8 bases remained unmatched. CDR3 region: CASSSTGSPHEQYF. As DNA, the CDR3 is TGTGCCAGCAGTTCGACAGGGTCCCCCCACGAGCAGTACTTC.

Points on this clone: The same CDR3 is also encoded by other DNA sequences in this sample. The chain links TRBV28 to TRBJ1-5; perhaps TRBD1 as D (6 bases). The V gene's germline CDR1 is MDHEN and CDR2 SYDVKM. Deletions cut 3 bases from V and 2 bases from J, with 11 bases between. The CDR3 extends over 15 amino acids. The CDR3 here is CASSFGGAGNQPQHF. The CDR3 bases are TGTGCCAGCAGTTTTGGGGGGGCGGGCAATCAGCCCCAGCATTTT.

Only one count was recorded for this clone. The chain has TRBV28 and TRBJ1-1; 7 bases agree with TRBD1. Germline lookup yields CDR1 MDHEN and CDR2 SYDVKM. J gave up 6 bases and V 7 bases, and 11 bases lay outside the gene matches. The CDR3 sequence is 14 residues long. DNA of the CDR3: TGTGCCAGCAACCCGACAGGGAGTTTAGCTGAAGCTTTCTTT. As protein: CASNPTGSLAEAFF.

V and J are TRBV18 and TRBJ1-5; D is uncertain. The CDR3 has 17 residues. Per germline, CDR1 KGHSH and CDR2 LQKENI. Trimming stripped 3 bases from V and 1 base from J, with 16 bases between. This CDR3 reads CASSPLFLGWSNQPQHF. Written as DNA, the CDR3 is TGTGCCAGCTCACCTCTTTTCTTAGGCTGGAGCAATCAGCCCCAGCATTTT. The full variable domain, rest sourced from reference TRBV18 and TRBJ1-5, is NAGVMQNPRHLVRRRGQEARLRCSPMKGHSHVYWYRQLPEEGLKFMVYLQKENIIDESGMPKERFSAEFPKEGPSILRIQQVVRGDSAAYFCASSPLFLGWSNQPQHFGDGTRLSIL.

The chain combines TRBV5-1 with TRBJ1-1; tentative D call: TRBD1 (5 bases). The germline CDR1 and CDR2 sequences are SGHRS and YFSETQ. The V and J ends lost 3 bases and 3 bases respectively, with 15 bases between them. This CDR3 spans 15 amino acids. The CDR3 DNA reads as TGCGCCAGCAGCTGGTCAGGGCGAGGGGACACTGAAGCTTTCTTT. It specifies CASSWSGRGDTEAFF.

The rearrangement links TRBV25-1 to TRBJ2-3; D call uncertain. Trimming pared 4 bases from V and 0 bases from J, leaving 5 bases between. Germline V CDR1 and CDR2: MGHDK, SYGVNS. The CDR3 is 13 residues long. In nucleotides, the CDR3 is TGTGCCAGCAGTGGAACTAGCACAGATACGCAGTATTTT. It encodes CASSGTSTDTQYF.

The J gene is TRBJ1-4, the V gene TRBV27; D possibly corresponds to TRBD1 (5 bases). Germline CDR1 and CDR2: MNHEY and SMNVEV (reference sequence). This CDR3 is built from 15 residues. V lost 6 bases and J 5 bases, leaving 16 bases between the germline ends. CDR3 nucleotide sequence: TGTGCCAGCAGCAAGCGCCGGGACGGGAATGAAAAACTGTTTTTT. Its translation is CASSKRRDGNEKLFF. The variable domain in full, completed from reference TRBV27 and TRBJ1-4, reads EAQVTQNPRYLITVTGKKLTVTCSQNMNHEYMSWYRQDPGLGLRQIYYSMNVEVTDKGDVPEGYKVSRKEKRNFPLILESPSPNQTSLYFCASSKRRDGNEKLFFGSGTQLSVL.

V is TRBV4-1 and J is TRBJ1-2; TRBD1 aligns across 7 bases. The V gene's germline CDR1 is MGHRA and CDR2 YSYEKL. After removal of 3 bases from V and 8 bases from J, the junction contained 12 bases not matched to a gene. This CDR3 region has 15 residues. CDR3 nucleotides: TGCGCCAGCAGCCAGCCGGGACAGCCGTCGGAAGGCTACACCTTC. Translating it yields CASSQPGQPSEGYTF.

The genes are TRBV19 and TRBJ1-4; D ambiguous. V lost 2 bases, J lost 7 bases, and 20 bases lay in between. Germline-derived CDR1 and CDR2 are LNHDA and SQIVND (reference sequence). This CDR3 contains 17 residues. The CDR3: CASSITTGRTALEKLFF. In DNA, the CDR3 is TGTGCCAGTAGTATAACAACCGGACGGACCGCCCTTGAAAAACTGTTTTTT.

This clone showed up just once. CDR3 DNA sequence: TGCAGCGTTGCCCCCAGACTGAAGTCGTACGAGCAGTACTTC. Its protein is CSVAPRLKSYEQYF. V is TRBV29-1 and J is TRBJ2-7; D gene uncertain. Germline CDR1 SQVTM, CDR2 ANQGSEA. This CDR3 has 14 amino acids. Deletions cut 4 bases from V and 4 bases from J, with 17 bases between.

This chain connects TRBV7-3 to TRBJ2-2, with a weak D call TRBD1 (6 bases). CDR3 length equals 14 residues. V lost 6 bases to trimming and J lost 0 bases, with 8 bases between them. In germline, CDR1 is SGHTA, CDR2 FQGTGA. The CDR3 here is CASRRTANTGELFF. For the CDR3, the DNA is TGTGCCAGCAGGAGGACAGCGAACACCGGGGAGCTGTTTTTT.